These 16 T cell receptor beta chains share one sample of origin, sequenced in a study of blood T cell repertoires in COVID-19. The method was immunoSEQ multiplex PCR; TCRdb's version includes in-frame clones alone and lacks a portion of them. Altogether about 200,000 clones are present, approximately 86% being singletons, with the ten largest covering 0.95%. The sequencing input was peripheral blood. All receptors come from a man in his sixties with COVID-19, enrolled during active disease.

In DNA form, the CDR3 reads TGTGCCAGCAGCTCCCCAGCGGCGAAAGGAAACACCATATATTTT. Amino acid sequence: CASSSPAAKGNTIYF. The rearrangement uses TRBV7-3 and TRBJ1-3; D not resolved. Trimming cost V 4 bases and J 4 bases, with 14 bases left between them. Germline-derived CDR1 and CDR2 are SGHTA and FQGTGA. This CDR3 contains 15 residues.

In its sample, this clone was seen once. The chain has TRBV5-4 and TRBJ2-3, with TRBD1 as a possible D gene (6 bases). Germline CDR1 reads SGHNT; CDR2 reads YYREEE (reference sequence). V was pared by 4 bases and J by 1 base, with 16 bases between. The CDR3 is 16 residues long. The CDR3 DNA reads TGTGCCAGCAGCCCCAACAGGGCGGCAGGCACAGATACGCAGTATTTT. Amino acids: CASSPNRAAGTDTQYF.

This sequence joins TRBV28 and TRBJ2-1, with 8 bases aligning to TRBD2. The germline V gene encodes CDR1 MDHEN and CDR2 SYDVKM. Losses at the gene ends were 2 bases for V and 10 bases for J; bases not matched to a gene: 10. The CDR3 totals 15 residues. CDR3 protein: CASSLATGGPREQFF. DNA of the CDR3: TGTGCCAGCAGTTTAGCGACGGGAGGGCCAAGAGAGCAGTTCTTC.

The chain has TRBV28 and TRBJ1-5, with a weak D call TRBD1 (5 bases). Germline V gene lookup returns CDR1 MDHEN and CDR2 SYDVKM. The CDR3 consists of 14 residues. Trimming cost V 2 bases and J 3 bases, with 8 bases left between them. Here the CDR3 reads CASSLRQYNQPQHF. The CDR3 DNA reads TGTGCCAGCAGTTTAAGACAGTACAATCAGCCCCAGCATTTT.

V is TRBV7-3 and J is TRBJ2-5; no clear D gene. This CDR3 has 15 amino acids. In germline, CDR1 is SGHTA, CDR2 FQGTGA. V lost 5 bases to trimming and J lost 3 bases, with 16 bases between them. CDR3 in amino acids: CASSPHLGLKETQYF. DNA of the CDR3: TGTGCCAGCAGCCCGCACCTAGGCCTGAAAGAGACCCAGTACTTC.

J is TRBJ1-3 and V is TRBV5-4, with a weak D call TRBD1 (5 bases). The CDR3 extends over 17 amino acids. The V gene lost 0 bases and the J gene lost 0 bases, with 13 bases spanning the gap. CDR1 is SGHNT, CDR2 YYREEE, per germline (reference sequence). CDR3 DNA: TGTGCCAGCAGCTTGGCCGGTGGAAGGGGCTCTGGAAACACCATATATTTT. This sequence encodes CASSLAGGRGSGNTIYF.

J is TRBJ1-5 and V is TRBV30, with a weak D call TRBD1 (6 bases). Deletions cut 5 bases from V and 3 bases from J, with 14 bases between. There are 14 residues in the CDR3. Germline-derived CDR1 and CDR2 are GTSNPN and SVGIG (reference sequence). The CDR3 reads CAWDRQANNQPQHF. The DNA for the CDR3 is TGTGCCTGGGATAGACAGGCGAACAATCAGCCCCAGCATTTT.

The CDR3, as DNA: TGTGCCAGCAGCTTAGGAGTGAGCACAGATACGCAGTATTTT. Protein product: CASSLGVSTDTQYF. The chain is built from TRBV7-6 and TRBJ2-3; D remains ambiguous. Germline V gives CDR1 SGHVS, CDR2 FNYEAQ. The CDR3 has 14 residues. The V end lost 1 base, the J end lost 0 bases, and 5 bases lay between the germline ends.

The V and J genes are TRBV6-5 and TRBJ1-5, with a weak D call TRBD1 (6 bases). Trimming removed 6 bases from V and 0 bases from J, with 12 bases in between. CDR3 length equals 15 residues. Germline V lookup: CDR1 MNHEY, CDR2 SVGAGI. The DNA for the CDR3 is TGTGCCAGCAGAAGGACAGTTTATAGCAATCAGCCCCAGCATTTT. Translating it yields CASRRTVYSNQPQHF.

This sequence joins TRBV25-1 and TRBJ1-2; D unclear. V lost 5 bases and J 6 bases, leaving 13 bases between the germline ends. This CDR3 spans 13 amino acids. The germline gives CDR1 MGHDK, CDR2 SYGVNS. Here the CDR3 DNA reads TGTGCCAGCAGTATGGCCTTCCCCGATGGCTACACCTTC. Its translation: CASSMAFPDGYTF.

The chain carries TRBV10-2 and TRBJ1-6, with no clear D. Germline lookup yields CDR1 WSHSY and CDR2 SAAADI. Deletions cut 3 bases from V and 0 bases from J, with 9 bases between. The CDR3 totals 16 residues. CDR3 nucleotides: TGCGCCAGCAGTGAAATCAGAACCTCCTATAATTCACCCCTCCACTTT. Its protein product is CASSEIRTSYNSPLHF.

The CDR3 coding sequence is TGTGCCAGCAGCTTCCTCGTGAACACTGAAGCTTTCTTT. This encodes CASSFLVNTEAFF. V and J are TRBV7-9 and TRBJ1-1; D gene ambiguous. The ends were cut back, 3 bases at V and 0 bases at J, with 5 bases in the middle. Germline V gene data show CDR1 as SEHNR and CDR2 as FQNEAQ (reference sequence). The CDR3 consists of 13 residues.

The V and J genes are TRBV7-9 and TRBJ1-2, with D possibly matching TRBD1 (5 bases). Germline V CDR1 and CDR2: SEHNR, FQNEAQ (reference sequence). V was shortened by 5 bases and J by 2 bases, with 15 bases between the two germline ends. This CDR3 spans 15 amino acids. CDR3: CASSPDSPLNYGYTF. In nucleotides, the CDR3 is TGTGCCAGCAGCCCTGACAGCCCTCTCAACTATGGCTACACCTTC. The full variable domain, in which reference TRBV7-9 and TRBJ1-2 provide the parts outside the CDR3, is DTGVSQNPRHKITKRGQNVTFRCDPISEHNRLYWYRQTLGQGPEFLTYFQNEAQLEKSRLLSDRFSAERPKGSFSTLEIQRTEQGDSAMYLCASSPDSPLNYGYTFGSGTRLTVV.

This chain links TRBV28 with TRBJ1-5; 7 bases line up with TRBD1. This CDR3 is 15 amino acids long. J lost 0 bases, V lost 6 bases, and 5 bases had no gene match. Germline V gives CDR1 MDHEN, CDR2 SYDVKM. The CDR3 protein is CASRWDSDSNQPQHF. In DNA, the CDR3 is TGTGCCAGCAGATGGGACAGCGATAGCAATCAGCCCCAGCATTTT. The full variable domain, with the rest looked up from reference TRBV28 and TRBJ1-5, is DVKVTQSSRYLVKRTGEKVFLECVQDMDHENMFWYRQDPGLGLRLIYFSYDVKMKEKGDIPEGYSVSREKKERFSLILESASTNQTSMYLCASRWDSDSNQPQHFGDGTRLSIL.

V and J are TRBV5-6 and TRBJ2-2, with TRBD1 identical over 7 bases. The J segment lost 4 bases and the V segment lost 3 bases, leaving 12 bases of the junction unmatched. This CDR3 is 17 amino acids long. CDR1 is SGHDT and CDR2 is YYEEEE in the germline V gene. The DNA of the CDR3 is TGTGCCAGCAGCTGGAGACAGGGTCCCAGGTTCACCGGGGAGCTGTTTTTT. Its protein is CASSWRQGPRFTGELFF.

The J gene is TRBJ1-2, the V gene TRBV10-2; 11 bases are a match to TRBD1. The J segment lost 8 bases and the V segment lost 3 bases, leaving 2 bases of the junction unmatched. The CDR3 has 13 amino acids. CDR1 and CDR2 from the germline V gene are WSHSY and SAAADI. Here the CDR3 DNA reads TGCGCCAGCAGTGACGGACAGGGGGCAGGCTACACCTTC. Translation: CASSDGQGAGYTF.